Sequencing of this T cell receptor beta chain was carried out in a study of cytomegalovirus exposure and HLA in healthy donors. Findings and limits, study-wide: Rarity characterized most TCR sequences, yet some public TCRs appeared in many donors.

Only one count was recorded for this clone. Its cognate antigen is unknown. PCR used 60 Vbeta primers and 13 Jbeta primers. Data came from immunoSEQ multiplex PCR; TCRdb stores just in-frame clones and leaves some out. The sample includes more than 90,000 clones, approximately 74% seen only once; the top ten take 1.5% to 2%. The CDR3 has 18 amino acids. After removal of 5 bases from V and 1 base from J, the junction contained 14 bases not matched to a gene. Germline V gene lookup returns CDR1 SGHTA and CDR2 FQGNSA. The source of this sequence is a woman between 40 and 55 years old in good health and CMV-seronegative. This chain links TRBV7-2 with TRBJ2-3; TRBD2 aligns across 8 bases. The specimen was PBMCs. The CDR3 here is CASSAGLASIFGTDTQYF. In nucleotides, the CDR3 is TGTGCCAGCAGCGCCGGACTAGCATCTATATTTGGCACAGATACGCAGTATTTT.